Sequencing of this T cell receptor beta chain was carried out in a study of technical replicates of blood from a handful of donors. Profiling relied on immunoSEQ multiplex PCR, and the TCRdb table lists in-frame clones only, not all of them. The repertoire consists of 50,000 to 70,000 clones, with 75% to 90% occurring once and the leading ten covering around 5.1%. This CDR3 has 14 amino acids. The J gene is TRBJ1-2, the V gene TRBV7-5. TRBV7-5 is a recognized pseudogene. This sequence originates from a human donor in good health. Some clones in this sample may be carry-over from other donors' samples. Material for sequencing was PBMCs. CDR3 sequence (DNA): TGTGTCAGAAGCCTACTTCGGGGGTACTATGGCTACACCTTC. This translates into CVRSLLRGYYGYTF.